This T cell receptor (beta chain) was captured in a study of T cell repertoires in cytomegalovirus infection. Study as a whole: An indication of both CMV infection and matching HLA type came from public TCR beta signatures.

Study-wide findings and caveats: Using cumulative public TCR beta family frequency, the authors identified those who carried CMV together with the relevant HLA. HLA-C-restricted, CMV-specific TCR beta clonotypes were dominant ex vivo.

TCRdb reprocessed the reads via MiXCR and lists one record per CDR3 protein. This table has over 45,000 distinct CDR3 sequences, about a fifth appearing once. CDR3 length: 14 residues. Germline V gives CDR1 MNHEY, CDR2 SMNVEV (reference sequence). With V trimmed by 5 bases and J by 6 bases, 7 bases remained unmatched. This clonotype was seen only a few times. Its antigen is as yet unknown. The genes are TRBV27 and TRBJ1-1; 9 bases line up with TRBD1. This TCR came from a human donor in good health (CMV status not recorded). Some clones in this sample may be carry-over from other donors' samples. Source: CD8+ T cells from cultured PBMCs, taken from culture after CMV antigen stimulation. CDR3 in amino acids: CASSTTGGGAEAFF. The CDR3 DNA follows: TGTGCCAGCAGTACAACAGGGGGCGGCGCTGAAGCTTTCTTT.